The T cell receptor (beta chain) under discussion was sequenced for a study of blood T cells in healthy people across ages. A second about 6 to 11 cycle PCR used barcoded and J-beta primers. Every cDNA was tagged by a template-switch adaptor with 12 random nucleotides. MiXCR, applied by TCRdb to the 5' RACE reads, yields one record per CDR3 protein. Of 1.5 million to 2 million distinct CDR3 sequences in the sample, roughly 27% were seen once. Approximately 10 milliliters was the volume of peripheral blood drawn from each donor. This CDR3 has 15 amino acids. Trimming cost V 2 bases and J 2 bases, with 12 bases left between them. Germline CDR1 reads SGHDT; CDR2 reads YYEEEE. This clonotype was observed a few times.

This chain links TRBV5-6 with TRBJ2-3; D possibly corresponds to TRBD2 (5 bases). The TCR sequence derives from a woman aged 25 to 39 in good health. Sample: blood. CDR3 residues: CASSFVPGVTDTQYF. CDR3 sequence (DNA): TGTGCCAGCAGCTTTGTCCCCGGGGTCACAGATACGCAGTATTTT.